A selection of T cell receptor beta chains follows, all from one sample in a study of technical replicates of blood from several donors. Profiling relied on immunoSEQ multiplex PCR, and the TCRdb table lists in-frame clones only, not all of them. This table holds 65,000 to 90,000 clones, 91% found once. The specimen sequenced was T cells isolated from PBMCs. All receptors derive from a human donor in good health. The CDR3 runs from the conserved cysteine through the conserved F or W. Fields, in order: V gene, clone size, D gene, J gene, CDR3 DNA, CDR3 protein. The D gene is left open where the match is weak. A row's size may be missing; if present it is once, few, many or a size class.

>TRBV5-1|.|.|TRBJ1-2
TGCGCCAGCAGAGAGGCTCTCTATGGCTACACCTTC
CASREALYGYTF
>TRBV2|once|TRBD1|TRBJ1-5
TGTGCCAGCAGTGGACAGGGTAGACAGCCCCAGCATTTT
CASSGQGRQPQHF
>TRBV5-1|.|.|TRBJ1-1
TGCGCCAGCAGCCTTGCTGGAGGACTGAACACTGAAGCTTTCTTT
CASSLAGGLNTEAFF
>TRBV19|.|.|TRBJ1-1
TGTGCCACCCACGCAGGGCCACAAAGTAGGACTGAAGCTTTCTTT
CATHAGPQSRTEAFF
>TRBV9|.|TRBD1|TRBJ2-6
TGTGCCAGCAGCGTAGCAGGGGGCCGTGGGGCCAACGTCCTGACTTTC
CASSVAGGRGANVLTF
>TRBV18|.|.|TRBJ1-5
TGTGCCAGCTCACCAAGGTGGGGGAGGAGCAATCAGCCCCAGCATTTT
CASSPRWGRSNQPQHF
>TRBV5-4|.|TRBD1|TRBJ1-2
TGTGCCAGCAGTCCCTGGACAGGCTATGGCTACACCTTC
CASSPWTGYGYTF
>TRBV12-5|.|TRBD1|TRBJ1-2
TGTGCTAGTGCTCGAGCTGCGACAGGGAGGAGGTATGGCTACACCTTC
CASARAATGRRYGYTF
>TRBV28|.|.|TRBJ2-7
TGTGCCAGCAGTTTAGCCGCCGGGACATGGGGTGAGCAGTACTTC
CASSLAAGTWGEQYF
>TRBV27|.|.|TRBJ2-7
TGTGCCAGCAGCAGAACCGCACAGGGAAGAGCATCCTACGAGCAGTACTTC
CASSRTAQGRASYEQYF
>TRBV5-1|.|.|TRBJ2-5
TGCGCCAGCAGCTTACTAGCAACCCAAGAGACCCAGTACTTC
CASSLLATQETQYF
>TRBV7-2|.|.|TRBJ2-4
TGTGCCAGCAGCTCTCCGGGAGCGGACAAAAACATTCAGTACTTC
CASSSPGADKNIQYF
>TRBV11-2|.|TRBD2|TRBJ2-7
TGTGCCAGCAGCTTAGTCTCGCGGGGGGTCTACTCCTACGAGCAGTACTTC
CASSLVSRGVYSYEQYF
>TRBV20-1|few|.|TRBJ2-7
TGCAGTGCTAGGGGGCGTGACAGGTCTTACTTC
CSARGRDRSYF
>TRBV9|.|.|TRBJ1-2
TGTGCCAGCACTAGAACACGCTCCAGCAATGGCTACACCTTC
CASTRTRSSNGYTF
>TRBV7-6|.|.|TRBJ1-2
TGTGCCAGCAGCCCACCGGGGGGCGGCTATGGCTACACCTTC
CASSPPGGGYGYTF
>TRBV27|.|TRBD2|TRBJ2-1
TGTGCCAGCAGGCCAGCGGGACTAAAATTTGAGCAGTTCTTC
CASRPAGLKFEQFF
>TRBV27|.|.|TRBJ2-7
TGTGCCAGCAGTTTATCCTTACTCGACGAGCAGTACTTC
CASSLSLLDEQYF
>TRBV9|once|TRBD2|TRBJ2-2
TGTGCCAGCAGCGTAGCTGGGCTAGCGGGGAACACCGGGGAGCTGTTTTTT
CASSVAGLAGNTGELFF
>TRBV27|.|.|TRBJ2-7
TGTGCCAGCAGTTATAATCTAGCCGGTTACGAGCAGTACTTC
CASSYNLAGYEQYF
>TRBV19|.|TRBD1|TRBJ1-4
TGTGCCAGTAGTCAGCCGTACTTGACAGGGAGTAATGAAAAACTGTTTTTT
CASSQPYLTGSNEKLFF
>TRBV6-1|.|TRBD1|TRBJ2-3
TGTGCCAGCAGTGTGACAGGGGGCACAGATACGCAGTATTTT
CASSVTGGTDTQYF
>TRBV5-8|once|TRBD1|TRBJ2-7
TGTGCCAGCAGCCCTTTAGGACAGGGGATCTCCTACGAGCAGTACTTC
CASSPLGQGISYEQYF
>TRBV5-1|.|TRBD1|TRBJ1-2
TGCGCCAGCAGCCCCGACACAGGGGGCAGGGGCTATGGCTACACCTTC
CASSPDTGGRGYGYTF
>TRBV9|.|.|TRBJ1-2
TGTGCCAGCAGCGGAGGGGAAGGACAGACTTACTATGGCTACACCTTC
CASSGGEGQTYYGYTF
>TRBV9|.|.|TRBJ2-7
TGTGCCAGCAGCCCAAGAGGCCTCTCCTACGAGCAGTACTTC
CASSPRGLSYEQYF
>TRBV11-2|.|TRBD2|TRBJ2-1
TGTGCCAGCAGCTACTTCGGGAGGGCCAATGAGCAGTTCTTC
CASSYFGRANEQFF
>TRBV6-5|.|.|TRBJ1-2
TGTGCCAGCAGTTACTCTGGGGGGGACGGAAGCTATGGCTACACCTTC
CASSYSGGDGSYGYTF
>TRBV4-1|.|.|TRBJ2-5
TGCGCCAGCAGCCCGGGTAGGGGGGGGAGGGAGACCCAGTACTTC
CASSPGRGGRETQYF